The 5 T cell receptor beta chains given below trace back to one sample, sequenced in a study of blood T cell repertoires in COVID-19. The table came from immunoSEQ multiplex PCR; TCRdb's copy has only in-frame clones and leaves some out. The repertoire holds approximately 240,000 clones, with about 80% as singletons. The specimen sequenced was PBMCs or T cells enriched from blood (not recorded which). The receptor set was obtained from a woman in her forties with acute COVID-19.

The CDR3 spells CASSVVGDSPLHF. The CDR3 nucleotides read TGTGCCAGCAGCGTAGTCGGGGATTCACCCCTCCACTTT. This chain uses TRBV9 with TRBJ1-6, with D unclear. CDR1 SGDLS and CDR2 YYNGEE come from the germline V gene. The CDR3 length is 13 residues. Trimming cost V 0 bases and J 8 bases, with 6 bases left between them.

This chain uses TRBV5-8 with TRBJ1-1, with a tentative D call TRBD1 (5 bases). V lost 4 bases and J lost 4, with 14 bases in between. This CDR3 is built from 14 residues. Germline CDR1 is SGHTS and CDR2 is YDEGEE. The chain's CDR3 is CASSLPREGTEAFF. CDR3 in DNA: TGTGCCAGCAGCCTCCCCAGGGAAGGCACTGAAGCTTTCTTT.

The chain couples TRBV10-1 to TRBJ2-5, with D maybe TRBD1 (6 bases). Trimming cost V 3 bases and J 5 bases, with 16 bases left between them. The V gene's germline CDR1 is WNHNN and CDR2 SYGVQD (reference sequence). The CDR3 runs to 15 residues. In DNA, the CDR3 is TGCGCCAGCAGTGAAGGCAGGGGTCCTCAGGAGACCCAGTACTTC. It encodes CASSEGRGPQETQYF.

The chain links TRBV30 to TRBJ1-6, with 7 bases fitting TRBD1. Germline lookup yields CDR1 GTSNPN and CDR2 SVGIG (reference sequence). Germline trimming cut 2 bases from V and 10 bases from J; bases unmatched to any gene: 8. The CDR3 is 14 amino acids. CDR3 in amino acids: CAWSSAAQGSPLHF. CDR3 bases: TGTGCCTGGAGTTCGGCCGCACAGGGGTCACCCCTCCACTTT.

This rearrangement joins TRBV28 to TRBJ2-7; 7 bases agree with TRBD1. Germline loops: CDR1 MDHEN, CDR2 SYDVKM. V lost 3 bases, J lost 2 bases, and 1 base stayed unmatched. The CDR3 extends over 13 amino acids. CDR3 in DNA: TGTGCCAGCAGTTTCGACAGGGCCTACGAGCAGTACTTC. Translation: CASSFDRAYEQYF.